Following are 27 T cell receptor beta chains from one sample sequenced in a study of blood T cell repertoires in COVID-19. Measured with immunoSEQ multiplex PCR; TCRdb has only the in-frame clones, and not every one. The table includes roughly 95,000 clones, approximately 90% detected once. Input material: peripheral blood. The source is a woman aged 45-59 years in a cohort sampled during active COVID-19.

Comment on this clone: Additional DNA sequences in this sample encode the identical CDR3. J is TRBJ1-2 and V is TRBV19; D remains ambiguous. The CDR3 has 13 residues. Deletions cut 3 bases from V and 5 bases from J, with 10 bases between. Germline values: CDR1 LNHDA, CDR2 SQIVND (reference sequence). The CDR3 nucleotides are TGTGCCAGTAGTATCGGTCAGGCTTATGGCTACACCTTC. Translation gives CASSIGQAYGYTF.

The chain uses TRBV5-5 and TRBJ2-2, with 10 nucleotides matching TRBD1. Losses at the gene ends were 0 bases for V and 5 bases for J; bases not matched to a gene: 4. This CDR3 is 16 amino acids long. Germline lookup yields CDR1 SGHKS and CDR2 YYEKEE (reference sequence). The CDR3 bases are TGTGCCAGCAGCTTGGCGGACAGGGGGGTTACCGGGGAGCTGTTTTTT. Translation gives CASSLADRGVTGELFF.

The chain couples TRBV5-1 to TRBJ2-3; 8 nucleotides agree with TRBD1. Germline V CDR1 and CDR2: SGHRS, YFSETQ. V gave up 4 bases and J gave up 3 bases; unmatched junction bases: 7. There are 15 residues in the CDR3. This chain's CDR3 is CASSQRQGQTDTQYF. In nucleotides, the CDR3 is TGCGCCAGCAGCCAGAGACAGGGGCAGACAGATACGCAGTATTTT.

The chain couples TRBV5-1 to TRBJ2-7; D might be TRBD1 (6 bases). V gave up 0 bases and J gave up 0 bases, with 13 bases separating them. This CDR3 has 16 amino acids. CDR1 is SGHRS, CDR2 YFSETQ, per germline. CDR3: CASSLGTAPLSYEQYF. The DNA for the CDR3 is TGCGCCAGCAGCTTGGGGACAGCTCCTCTCTCCTACGAGCAGTACTTC.

This chain links TRBV7-2 with TRBJ1-3; D is perhaps TRBD1 (5 bases). The CDR3 sequence is 16 residues long. Germline V gene sequence: CDR1 SGHTA, CDR2 FQGNSA. With 0 bases removed from V and 4 bases from J, the gap between germline ends came to 13 bases. The CDR3 loop reads CASSLAIGGIGNTIYF. CDR3 nucleotide sequence: TGTGCCAGCAGCTTAGCGATCGGGGGGATCGGAAACACCATATATTTT.

A single count supports this clone. This rearrangement joins TRBV4-1 to TRBJ1-6; 7 nucleotides agree with TRBD1. Germline V gene sequence: CDR1 MGHRA, CDR2 YSYEKL. This CDR3 spans 21 amino acids. V shed 2 bases and J 3 bases; nucleotides not matched to a gene: 19. CDR3 DNA sequence: TGCGCCAGCAGCCAATTCCAGGAGGGGGGCAGGGGGACTTTCTATAATTCACCCCTCCACTTT. This gives the protein CASSQFQEGGRGTFYNSPLHF.

This clone has just one count. The gene calls are TRBV29-1 and TRBJ2-7; 8 bases match TRBD1. With 6 bases clipped from V and 3 bases from J, the junction kept 7 bases outside the gene matches. CDR1 SQVTM and CDR2 ANQGSEA come from the germline V gene. The CDR3 sequence is 13 residues long. The CDR3 is CSVITTGGYEQYF. CDR3 DNA: TGCAGCGTCATTACAACAGGGGGCTACGAGCAGTACTTC.

The chain recombines TRBV5-1 with TRBJ2-2; 8 bases agree with TRBD1. Germline values: CDR1 SGHRS, CDR2 YFSETQ. The CDR3 length is 16 residues. Losses at the gene ends were 2 bases for V and 1 base for J; bases not matched to a gene: 4. The CDR3 spells CASSLTGQVNTGELFF. The CDR3 nucleotides are TGCGCCAGCAGCTTAACGGGACAGGTGAACACCGGGGAGCTGTTTTTT.

This chain joins TRBV28 and TRBJ1-5; the D is unclear. V shed 4 bases and J shed 3 bases, with 16 bases lying between them. CDR1 is MDHEN and CDR2 is SYDVKM in the germline V gene. The CDR3 has 16 amino acids. In DNA form, the CDR3 reads TGTGCCAGCAGTTCCCGCGGGGTTACTAACAATCAGCCCCAGCATTTT. Amino acid sequence: CASSSRGVTNNQPQHF.

The chain carries TRBV5-1 and TRBJ1-1; D call uncertain. Between the trimmed V and J ends, which lost 1 base and 1 base, there was a span of 5 bases. CDR3 length equals 13 residues. Germline V gives CDR1 SGHRS, CDR2 YFSETQ. DNA of the CDR3: TGCGCCAGCAGCTTGCCGGGGAACACTGAAGCTTTCTTT. Protein: CASSLPGNTEAFF. Filled out from reference TRBV5-1 and TRBJ1-1, the complete variable domain reads KAGVTQTPRYLIKTRGQQVTLSCSPISGHRSVSWYQQTPGQGLQFLFEYFSETQRNKGNFPGRFSGRQFSNSRSEMNVSTLELGDSALYLCASSLPGNTEAFFGQGTRLTVV.

The chain joins TRBV7-9 to TRBJ1-6, with D possibly TRBD1 on 6 matching bases. The V and J ends lost 0 bases and 6 bases respectively, with 15 bases between them. CDR1 SEHNR and CDR2 FQNEAQ come from the germline V gene (reference sequence). The CDR3 totals 17 residues. The CDR3 DNA follows: TGTGCCAGCAGCTTAGCTGAGGGGGTCTATTCTAATTCACCCCTCCACTTT. Amino acid sequence: CASSLAEGVYSNSPLHF. The whole variable domain, filled in from reference TRBV7-9 and TRBJ1-6, reads DTGVSQNPRHKITKRGQNVTFRCDPISEHNRLYWYRQTLGQGPEFLTYFQNEAQLEKSRLLSDRFSAERPKGSFSTLEIQRTEQGDSAMYLCASSLAEGVYSNSPLHFGNGTRLTVT.

V and J are TRBV5-4 and TRBJ1-1; D is unresolved. The CDR3 is 15 amino acids. V was clipped by 6 bases and J by 6 bases, with 21 bases between them. Germline CDR1 and CDR2: SGHNT and YYREEE (reference sequence). CDR3 in amino acids: CASTQDAGGQAEAFF. The CDR3 bases are TGTGCCAGCACCCAGGACGCGGGCGGCCAGGCTGAAGCTTTCTTT.

This clone was counted a single time. The CDR3 here is CASSLSGYEQYF. CDR3 sequence (DNA): TGTGCCAGCAGTTTGTCCGGGTACGAGCAGTACTTC. The chain joins TRBV2 to TRBJ2-7; no clear D. Germline V lookup: CDR1 SNHLY, CDR2 FYNNEI. This CDR3 contains 12 residues. The germline V and J ends were trimmed by 5 bases and 4 bases, with 9 bases remaining between them.

The J gene is TRBJ1-4, the V gene TRBV18, with no clear D. Trimming cost V 6 bases and J 6 bases, with 17 bases left between them. Germline V gene lookup returns CDR1 KGHSH and CDR2 LQKENI. The CDR3 contains 15 residues. The CDR3 is CASSPELQRHEKLFF. Written as DNA, the CDR3 is TGTGCCAGCTCGCCTGAACTGCAGCGTCATGAAAAACTGTTTTTT.

The chain is built from TRBV7-9 and TRBJ2-5, with D possibly being TRBD2 (6 bases). Per the germline V gene, CDR1 is SEHNR and CDR2 is FQNEAQ (reference sequence). The CDR3 is 16 residues long. Trimming stripped 7 bases from V and 5 bases from J, with 23 bases between. This CDR3 is CASNPEAAGRGETQYF. The DNA for the CDR3 is TGTGCCAGCAACCCTGAAGCTGCGGGACGGGGGGAGACCCAGTACTTC.

The V call is TRBV27, the J call TRBJ2-1; 16 bases fit TRBD2. J gave up 4 bases and V 0 bases, and 0 bases lay outside the gene matches. The CDR3 consists of 17 residues. Germline lookup yields CDR1 MNHEY and CDR2 SMNVEV (reference sequence). The CDR3 DNA sequence: TGTGCCAGCAGTTTATCGGGACTAGCGGGAGGGTACAATGAGCAGTTCTTC. This gives the protein CASSLSGLAGGYNEQFF.

The CDR3 DNA follows: TGTGCCAGCAGCCCAGGACAGGGTAGGGCCCATGGGGATACGCAGTATTTT. Amino acid sequence: CASSPGQGRAHGDTQYF. The gene calls are TRBV11-3 and TRBJ2-3; 8 bases are a match to TRBD1. This CDR3 comprises 17 residues. Per the germline V gene, CDR1 is SGHNT and CDR2 is YENEEA. V was clipped by 5 bases and J by 6 bases; unmatched bases: 16.

V is TRBV7-9 and J is TRBJ2-7; 13 bases are a match to TRBD2. V lost 0 bases and J lost 6; bases outside the gene matches: 5. CDR1 is SEHNR, CDR2 FQNEAQ, per germline (reference sequence). The CDR3 totals 16 residues. The CDR3 reads CASSLAGTSGTLEQYF. CDR3 nucleotide sequence: TGTGCCAGCAGCTTAGCCGGGACTAGCGGGACTCTCGAGCAGTACTTC.

This clone was seen once. The chain joins TRBV6-6 to TRBJ1-6, with D possibly TRBD1 on 5 matching bases. Trimming removed 4 bases from V and 8 bases from J, with 6 bases in between. This CDR3 comprises 12 residues. Germline values: CDR1 MNHNY, CDR2 SVGAGI (reference sequence). The DNA of the CDR3 is TGTGCCAGCAGTTCCAGGGATTCACCCCTCCACTTT. Its translation is CASSSRDSPLHF.

Worth noting for this clone: At one of its ends the junction is not consistent with the germline gene, which may arise from a read error. V and J are TRBV11-2 and TRBJ2-3, with 12 bases matching TRBD2. The CDR3 consists of 16 residues. The germline gives CDR1 SGHAT, CDR2 FQNNGV. CDR3 in amino acids: CASSELAGGTTYTQYF. CDR3 sequence (DNA): TGTGCCAGCAGCGAGCTAGCGGGAGGGACCACATATACGCAGTATTTT.

The rearrangement uses TRBV18 and TRBJ2-1, with 7 bases that match TRBD1. Looked up from germline, CDR1 is KGHSH and CDR2 is LQKENI. This CDR3 has 14 amino acids. Trimming cost V 3 bases and J 8 bases; bases outside gene matches: 7. The CDR3: CASSPVTGADEQFF. The DNA of the CDR3 is TGTGCCAGCTCACCGGTTACAGGGGCCGATGAGCAGTTCTTC.

V and J are TRBV6-1 and TRBJ1-3; D possibly corresponds to TRBD1 (6 bases). The CDR3 is 16 residues long. Germline-derived CDR1 and CDR2 are MNHNS and SASEGT. Trimming pared 3 bases from V and 2 bases from J, leaving 14 bases between. CDR3 loop: CASSEGTPLPGNTIYF. DNA for the CDR3: TGTGCCAGCAGTGAGGGGACACCTTTACCTGGAAACACCATATATTTT.

The rearrangement uses TRBV11-2 and TRBJ2-5; 8 nucleotides match TRBD2. CDR3 length: 14 residues. The ends lost 8 bases at V and 5 bases at J; junction bases unmatched: 10. Germline CDR1 SGHAT, CDR2 FQNNGV. The CDR3 here is CASGLAGSWETQYF. DNA for the CDR3: TGTGCCAGCGGATTAGCGGGGAGCTGGGAGACCCAGTACTTC.

The genes are TRBV25-1 and TRBJ1-1, with D possibly TRBD1 on 6 matching bases. Trimming left V 7 bases short and J 5 bases short, with 17 bases between. CDR1 MGHDK and CDR2 SYGVNS come from the germline V gene. The CDR3 has 14 amino acids. The DNA of the CDR3 is TGTGCCAGCAAGGACAGTCTCGAGCGTACTGAAGCTTTCTTT. Protein product: CASKDSLERTEAFF. Based on the CDR3 plus reference TRBV25-1 and TRBJ1-1, the full variable domain is EADIYQTPRYLVIGTGKKITLECSQTMGHDKMYWYQQDPGMELHLIHYSYGVNSTEKGDLSSESTVSRIRTEHFPLTLESARPSHTSQYLCASKDSLERTEAFFGQGTRLTVV.

The CDR3 DNA is TGTGCCAGCGGATTAGGACAGATCTATGGCTACACCTTC. Translated, it gives CASGLGQIYGYTF. J is TRBJ1-2 and V is TRBV2, with a weak D call TRBD1 (6 bases). V lost 8 bases and J lost 4, with 14 bases in between. The germline gives CDR1 SNHLY, CDR2 FYNNEI. This CDR3 comprises 13 residues.

The chain has TRBV18 and TRBJ2-7; D not certain. Between the trimmed V and J ends, which lost 3 bases and 2 bases, there was a span of 14 bases. Per germline, CDR1 KGHSH and CDR2 LQKENI. The CDR3 is 15 amino acids. CDR3 nucleotide sequence: TGTGCCAGCTCACCCCAAGCACAGAAAGCCTACGAGCAGTACTTC. Translating it yields CASSPQAQKAYEQYF.

This chain joins TRBV5-5 and TRBJ1-2; D remains unclear. The CDR3 is 14 residues long. V was pared by 4 bases and J by 5 bases, with 15 bases between. Per germline, CDR1 SGHKS and CDR2 YYEKEE (reference sequence). The CDR3 DNA reads as TGTGCCAGCAGCCCTCCGTGGCAGGCATATGGCTACACCTTC. It specifies CASSPPWQAYGYTF.